This T cell receptor beta chain was identified during a study of blood T cell repertoires in COVID-19. Study background: Samples came from the United States, Italy and Spain, spanning acute and convalescent COVID-19. T cells, B-cell-depleted T cells, or PBMCs provided the cDNA or gDNA that served as material.

Deletions cut 3 bases from V and 2 bases from J, with 8 bases between. Germline CDR1 SGHTA, CDR2 FQGNSA. The CDR3 is made up of 14 amino acids. Authors' data handling: Reference gene primer amplification in the assay estimated nucleated cell counts. Sequencing was performed with immunoSEQ multiplex PCR; in TCRdb, only in-frame clones are kept and a portion is missing. V and J calls and clone size follow that table, whereas D and trimming were derived from the DNA. The data show 200,000 to 250,000 clones, under 90% seen once. This TCR derives from an elderly woman with active or convalescent COVID-19. The sample comprised peripheral blood. The chain links TRBV7-2 to TRBJ1-3; possibly TRBD1 for D (6 bases). The CDR3 is CASSFGQPGNTIYF. The CDR3 DNA is TGTGCCAGCAGCTTCGGACAGCCTGGAAACACCATATATTTT.